These 18 T cell receptor beta chains came from one sample sequenced in a study of T cell changes during pregnancy in multiple sclerosis. Clones were read by immunoSEQ multiplex PCR, and TCRdb kept only the in-frame ones, dropping some. In the table there are around 50,000 clones, 85% to 90% of which are singletons. Material: CD8+ T cells from peripheral blood mononuclear cells, obtained in the second trimester of pregnancy. The receptor source for this set is a female donor with multiple sclerosis, enrolled in a pregnancy study.

This clone appeared a single time. The CDR3 DNA sequence: TGTGCCAGTAGTACACTACAGGGGAACGAGCAGTACTTC. As protein: CASSTLQGNEQYF. This chain uses TRBV19 with TRBJ2-7; 7 bases map to TRBD1. Germline V gene lookup returns CDR1 LNHDA and CDR2 SQIVND (reference sequence). The CDR3 totals 13 residues. V lost 4 bases, J lost 5 bases, and 5 bases stayed unmatched.

The chain employs TRBV7-3 and TRBJ2-7; the D gene is possibly TRBD2 (6 bases). V lost 5 bases and J lost 2, with 10 bases in between. This CDR3 is 13 amino acids long. Germline values: CDR1 SGHTA, CDR2 FQGTGA. CDR3 in amino acids: CASSPGLPYEQYF. For the CDR3, the DNA is TGTGCCAGCAGCCCGGGACTTCCCTACGAGCAGTACTTC. Together with reference TRBV7-3 and TRBJ2-7, the CDR3 gives the full variable domain: GAGVSQTPSNKVTEKGKYVELRCDPISGHTALYWYRQSLGQGPEFLIYFQGTGAADDSGLPNDRFFAVRPEGSVSTLKIQRTERGDSAVYLCASSPGLPYEQYFGPGTRLTVT.

The CDR3 region is CASSLPGGPFETEAFF. CDR3 in DNA: TGTGCCAGCAGCCTGCCCGGGGGACCCTTTGAGACTGAAGCTTTCTTT. The chain uses TRBV7-9 and TRBJ1-1, with a tentative D call TRBD1 (5 bases). The CDR3 covers 16 residues. Looked up from germline, CDR1 is SEHNR and CDR2 is FQNEAQ (reference sequence). V lost 5 bases, J lost 5 bases, and 21 bases lay in between.

The chain couples TRBV2 to TRBJ2-5, with TRBD2 matching over 9 bases. Germline loops: CDR1 SNHLY, CDR2 FYNNEI. There are 15 residues in the CDR3. Losses at the gene ends were 6 bases for V and 1 base for J; bases not matched to a gene: 6. DNA for the CDR3: TGTGCCAGCAGCGGTATAGCGGGGGCCCAAGAGACCCAGTACTTC. Protein: CASSGIAGAQETQYF.

This chain joins TRBV19 and TRBJ1-4, with D unclear. Germline V gene lookup returns CDR1 LNHDA and CDR2 SQIVND (reference sequence). The V and J ends lost 4 bases and 7 bases respectively, with 10 bases between them. The CDR3 consists of 13 residues. The CDR3 loop reads CASSTVRSEKLFF. The CDR3 region has the DNA TGTGCCAGTAGTACCGTTAGAAGTGAAAAACTGTTTTTT. Full variable domain (outside the CDR3, taken from reference TRBV19 and TRBJ1-4): DGGITQSPKYLFRKEGQNVTLSCEQNLNHDAMYWYRQDPGQGLRLIYYSQIVNDFQKGDIAEGYSVSREKKESFPLTVTSAQKNPTAFYLCASSTVRSEKLFFGSGTQLSVL.

The chain combines TRBV11-2 with TRBJ1-1; 7 bases are a match to TRBD1. Germline CDR1 reads SGHAT; CDR2 reads FQNNGV. The CDR3 has 14 residues. V was pared by 5 bases and J by 4 bases, with 7 bases of the junction left unmatched. Here the CDR3 DNA reads TGTGCCAGCAGCCCACCCAGGGGGTTCACTGAAGCTTTCTTT. Protein: CASSPPRGFTEAFF.

The chain combines TRBV13 with TRBJ1-2; weak D call: TRBD1 (6 bases). V lost 0 bases and J 3 bases, leaving 17 bases between the germline ends. CDR3 length: 17 residues. CDR1 PRHDT and CDR2 FYEKMQ come from the germline V gene (reference sequence). CDR3: CASSLGRGRAGDYGYTF. CDR3 DNA sequence: TGTGCCAGCAGCTTAGGAAGGGGGAGAGCTGGCGACTATGGCTACACCTTC.

The V gene is TRBV5-4, the J gene TRBJ1-1; a weak D match, TRBD1 (5 bases). V lost 5 bases, J lost 0 bases, and 11 bases lay in between. Germline lookup yields CDR1 SGHNT and CDR2 YYREEE (reference sequence). The CDR3 totals 14 residues. The CDR3 DNA reads as TGTGCCAGCAGGGACATTAAAATGAACACTGAAGCTTTCTTT. Encoded protein: CASRDIKMNTEAFF.

V is TRBV6-5 and J is TRBJ1-1; D is uncertain. This CDR3 is built from 16 residues. V lost 0 bases and J 0 bases, leaving 11 bases between the germline ends. CDR1 and CDR2 from the germline V gene are MNHEY and SVGAGI. This chain's CDR3 is CASSYSNGVMNTEAFF. CDR3 nucleotides: TGTGCCAGCAGTTACTCGAACGGGGTAATGAACACTGAAGCTTTCTTT.

The rearrangement joins TRBV29-1 to TRBJ2-3; maybe TRBD1 (5 bases). The germline V gene has CDR1 SQVTM and CDR2 ANQGSEA. The CDR3 runs to 12 residues. Between the trimmed V and J ends, which lost 7 bases and 4 bases, there was a span of 12 bases. The CDR3 spells CSGIWGADTQYF. The CDR3 region has the DNA TGCAGCGGTATTTGGGGCGCAGATACGCAGTATTTT.

The chain recombines TRBV9 with TRBJ2-5; 8 bases fit TRBD1. The CDR3 runs to 14 residues. The ends lost 1 base at V and 10 bases at J; junction bases unmatched: 9. Germline CDR1 and CDR2: SGDLS and YYNGEE. For the CDR3, the DNA is TGTGCCAGCAGCGTATCCGGGACAGGACGGGACCAGTACTTC. Amino acid sequence: CASSVSGTGRDQYF.

This chain uses TRBV7-9 with TRBJ1-2; D is unresolved. Trimming left V 0 bases short and J 2 bases short, with 7 bases between. Germline V gives CDR1 SEHNR, CDR2 FQNEAQ (reference sequence). The CDR3 runs 14 residues. DNA for the CDR3: TGTGCCAGCAGCTTAGCGGACTGGAACTATGGCTACACCTTC. This gives the protein CASSLADWNYGYTF.

The chain combines TRBV7-9 with TRBJ2-7, with 8 positions matching TRBD1. Germline CDR1 is SEHNR and CDR2 is FQNEAQ (reference sequence). The CDR3 totals 14 residues. J was trimmed by 3 bases and V by 4 bases; bases with no gene match: 5. This CDR3 is CASSSWGQDYEQYF. The CDR3 DNA reads as TGTGCCAGCAGCTCCTGGGGACAGGACTACGAGCAGTACTTC.

This rearrangement joins TRBV5-1 to TRBJ1-1; weak D call: TRBD1 (6 bases). V gave up 5 bases and J gave up 1 base, with 6 bases separating them. CDR1 SGHRS and CDR2 YFSETQ come from the germline V gene. The CDR3 is 12 amino acids. The CDR3 coding sequence is TGCGCCAGCAGACAGGGGAACACTGAAGCTTTCTTT. This translates into CASRQGNTEAFF.

The V and J genes are TRBV15 and TRBJ1-2; D not resolved. Germline CDR1 reads LNHNV; CDR2 reads YYDKDF (reference sequence). CDR3 length: 11 amino acids. Trimming took 7 bases from V and 3 from J, leaving 6 bases between them. The CDR3 sequence is CATTGDYGYTF. CDR3 in DNA: TGTGCCACCACCGGGGACTATGGCTACACCTTC.

The chain uses TRBV7-9 and TRBJ2-5; D unresolved. The CDR3 totals 11 residues. Trimming took off 3 bases at V and 5 bases at J, with 4 bases between the two ends. Germline values: CDR1 SEHNR, CDR2 FQNEAQ (reference sequence). The DNA of the CDR3 is TGTGCCAGCAGCTTTGCGGAGACCCAGTACTTC. Translation gives CASSFAETQYF.

CDR3 amino acids: CAVIGQGDEQYF. The CDR3 DNA reads as TGTGCCGTAATAGGACAGGGGGACGAGCAGTACTTC. The genes are TRBV27 and TRBJ2-7; the match to TRBD1 covers 10 bases. CDR1 and CDR2 (germline): MNHEY, SMNVEV (reference sequence). The V segment lost 11 bases and the J segment 5 bases; nucleotides outside the gene matches: 6. The CDR3 covers 12 residues.

The V gene is TRBV15, the J gene TRBJ1-5; 7 nucleotides agree with TRBD1. Germline-derived CDR1 and CDR2 are LNHNV and YYDKDF (reference sequence). J was trimmed by 2 bases and V by 1 base; bases with no gene match: 2. The CDR3 runs to 15 residues. The CDR3 DNA reads as TGTGCCACCAGCAGAGGGGGACAGCGCAATCAGCCCCAGCATTTT. Translated: CATSRGGQRNQPQHF.